These T cell receptor beta chains were read from a single sample in a study of T-cell memory formation after mild COVID-19. Using its own MiXCR run on the 5' RACE reads, TCRdb lists one record per CDR3 protein. Among 400,000 to 500,000 distinct CDR3 sequences listed, 20% were seen once. Sequences were obtained from PBMCs or a T cell subset sorted from them (not recorded which). The receptors here all came from an adult woman who had mild COVID-19 (a few samples of this study predate the infection). Cell type and time point are not known. Both conserved end residues are part of each CDR3.

v_call,j_call,cdr3_aa
TRBV6-2/TRBV6-3,TRBJ1-4,CASSYPQTTNEKLFF
TRBV5-1,TRBJ2-3,CASSSGTSGGDTQYF
TRBV5-5,TRBJ2-7,CASSLGDISYEQYF
TRBV7-3,TRBJ1-1,CASSETGATEAFF
TRBV12-3/TRBV12-4,TRBJ1-1,CASSQRGQMNTEAFF
TRBV3-1,TRBJ1-2,CASSQDDTYGYTF
TRBV10-3,TRBJ2-1,CAISDLKANEQFF
TRBV6-5,TRBJ1-1,CASTKGQGRAEAFF
TRBV19,TRBJ1-1,CASSIWGSASLNTEAFF
TRBV6-1,TRBJ2-1,CASSLWGGDDNEQFF
TRBV6-2/TRBV6-3,TRBJ1-2,CASSYNYGYTF
TRBV7-7,TRBJ2-1,CASSLETSGYNEQFF
TRBV12-3/TRBV12-4,TRBJ2-7,CASSLGPSYEQYF
TRBV5-1,TRBJ2-3,CASSLAEWSDTQYF
TRBV23-1,TRBJ2-7,CASSPQGPGQGSSYEQYF
TRBV7-2,TRBJ2-7,CASSSTVSYEQYF
TRBV3-1,TRBJ1-5,CASSQSYGSVNQPQHF
TRBV6-5,TRBJ1-6,CASSYSEGGGSPLHF
TRBV4-3,TRBJ2-4,CASSQAALGGKNIQYF
TRBV27,TRBJ1-5,CATSQGGSNQPQHF
TRBV28,TRBJ2-7,CASSLRDRGGYEQYF
TRBV27,TRBJ1-2,CASSADTLGYTF
TRBV6-6,TRBJ1-2,CASSYRANYGYTF
TRBV6-5,TRBJ2-2,CASTQDSVNTGELFF
TRBV28,TRBJ2-6,CASKRPGSGANVLTF
TRBV6-2/TRBV6-3,TRBJ2-6,CASSYVRGIGANVLTF
TRBV7-6,TRBJ2-3,CASSLGTVVSTDTQYF
TRBV5-1,TRBJ2-3,CASSGGSSISTDTQYF
TRBV3-1,TRBJ2-7,CASSPGRAGGPYEQYF
TRBV12-3/TRBV12-4,TRBJ2-3,CATSTTPIVDTQYF
TRBV12-3/TRBV12-4,TRBJ2-3,CASSPGSSTDTQYF
TRBV7-9,TRBJ2-3,CASSLARDGFPTDTQYF
TRBV12-3/TRBV12-4,TRBJ1-4,CASSFSNEKLFF
TRBV28,TRBJ2-4,CASGDIQYF
TRBV11-1,TRBJ2-7,CASSSHRTSVPYEQYF
TRBV7-3,TRBJ2-3,CASSLSLAASDTQYF
TRBV12-3/TRBV12-4,TRBJ2-3,CASTTLTDTQYF
TRBV5-6,TRBJ2-7,CASSLVPTGSYEQYF
TRBV6-5,TRBJ1-1,CASTLTANTEAFF
TRBV11-2,TRBJ2-2,CASSLTGATTGELFF
TRBV7-2,TRBJ2-7,CASSLISSGRLSYEQYF
TRBV15,TRBJ2-7,CATSRTSGTNYEQYF
TRBV12-3/TRBV12-4,TRBJ2-2,CASSHPAGFRANTGELFF